The 16 T cell receptor beta chains below all came from one sample that was sequenced in a study of T cell repertoires in cytomegalovirus infection. TCRdb itself ran the reads through MiXCR, one entry per CDR3 protein. There are more than 250,000 distinct CDR3 sequences in the sample; 25% occur only once, and 13% lies in the top ten. Their cognate antigens are unknown. Specimen: cultured PBMCs, collected from culture after CMV antigen stimulation. The receptors were sampled from a human donor in good health (CMV status not recorded). Some clones in this sample may be carry-over from other donors' samples.

This clonotype was seen at least ten times. The chain couples TRBV7-2 to TRBJ1-3; D is uncertain. This CDR3 has 13 residues. V was pared by 5 bases and J by 1 base, with 6 bases between. CDR1 and CDR2 from the germline V gene are SGHTA and FQGNSA. The CDR3 bases are TGTGCCAGCAGCCCGGAATCTGGAAACACCATATATTTT. Its translation is CASSPESGNTIYF.

This clonotype was observed many times. The chain has TRBV7-2 and TRBJ1-6; D perhaps matches TRBD1 (6 bases). Germline lookup yields CDR1 SGHTA and CDR2 FQGNSA. Trimming shortened V by 4 bases and J by 10 bases, and 20 bases separated the two germline ends. This CDR3 contains 16 residues. The CDR3 bases are TGTGCCAGCAGCTCTGCCCCCCGACAGGTTAACTCACCCCTCCACTTT. Protein sequence: CASSSAPRQVNSPLHF.

This clonotype has just a few counts. The CDR3 nucleotides are TGTGCCAGTAAGGTCTCTGGGGCCAACGTCCTGACTTTC. Translation gives CASKVSGANVLTF. This sequence joins TRBV19 and TRBJ2-6; D unclear. This CDR3 is 13 amino acids long. CDR1 and CDR2 from the germline V gene are LNHDA and SQIVND (reference sequence). Trimming pared 7 bases from V and 0 bases from J, leaving 4 bases between. Looking up the rest from reference TRBV19 and TRBJ2-6 gives the full variable domain: DGGITQSPKYLFRKEGQNVTLSCEQNLNHDAMYWYRQDPGQGLRLIYYSQIVNDFQKGDIAEGYSVSREKKESFPLTVTSAQKNPTAFYLCASKVSGANVLTFGAGSRLTVL.

There are a few counts of this clonotype. As DNA, the CDR3 is TGTGCCAGCAGCTTACGGGGCGAGCGGTTCAAAAACATTCAGTACTTC. It is translated as CASSLRGERFKNIQYF. V usage is TRBV7-8 and J usage is TRBJ2-4; D assignment may be TRBD1 or TRBD2 (5 bases each). The length of the CDR3 is 16 residues. The germline gives CDR1 SGHVS, CDR2 FQNEAQ. The V gene lost 2 bases and the J gene lost 3 bases, with 14 bases spanning the gap.

J is TRBJ2-7 and V is TRBV6-2 or TRBV6-3, with unresolved D. This CDR3 is built from 16 residues. Germline V gene sequence: CDR1 MNHEY, CDR2 SVGEGT. The V end lost 6 bases, the J end lost 0 bases, and 18 bases lay between the germline ends. CDR3 sequence (DNA): TGTGCCAGCAGGTCCACGCGCCCGGATCACTCCTACGAGCAGTACTTC. Translated, it gives CASRSTRPDHSYEQYF.

This clonotype was observed a few times. The chain carries TRBV4-1 and TRBJ2-7; TRBD2 aligns across 9 bases. The V gene end was trimmed by 1 base and the J gene end by 7 bases; junction bases not matched to a gene: 8. The V gene's germline CDR1 is MGHRA and CDR2 YSYEKL. The CDR3 is 15 residues long. The CDR3 DNA sequence: TGCGCCAGCAGCCAAGTAGCAAGCGGGAGGAAAGAGCAGTACGTC. Protein: CASSQVASGRKEQYV.

The CDR3 is CASSPGRVGSYNEQFF. CDR3 in DNA: TGTGCCAGCAGCCCTGGAAGGGTTGGTTCTTACAATGAGCAGTTCTTC. The rearrangement uses TRBV2 and TRBJ2-1; no firm D call. CDR3 length: 16 residues. V gave up 6 bases and J gave up 4 bases, with 19 bases separating them. Germline CDR1 and CDR2: SNHLY and FYNNEI. Complete variable domain (other parts from reference TRBV2 and TRBJ2-1): EPEVTQTPSHQVTQMGQEVILRCVPISNHLYFYWYRQILGQKVEFLVSFYNNEISEKSEIFDDQFSVERPDGSNFTLKIRSTKLEDSAMYFCASSPGRVGSYNEQFFGPGTRLTVL.

The chain joins TRBV20-1 to TRBJ2-1; D is undetermined. Germline-derived CDR1 and CDR2 are DFQATT and SNEGSKA (reference sequence). The ends were cut back, 0 bases at V and 1 base at J, with 16 bases in the middle. The CDR3 has 17 residues. DNA of the CDR3: TGCAGTGCTAGAGATCTCCAGGCCCCTACTTCCTACAATGAGCAGTTCTTC. Amino acid sequence: CSARDLQAPTSYNEQFF.

The chain combines TRBV6-5 with TRBJ2-2, with 10 bases aligning to TRBD1. The CDR3 length is 15 residues. The trim removed 6 bases at V and 5 bases at J, leaving 6 bases unmatched. Germline V lookup: CDR1 MNHEY, CDR2 SVGAGI. CDR3: CASSPWTGGTGELFF. CDR3 coding DNA: TGTGCCAGCAGCCCTTGGACAGGGGGGACCGGGGAGCTGTTTTTT.

V gene TRBV28 combines with J gene TRBJ2-7, with D perhaps TRBD1 or TRBD2 (5 bases each). Germline CDR1 reads MDHEN; CDR2 reads SYDVKM. The CDR3 covers 16 residues. V was cut by 3 bases and J by 6 bases, with 21 bases left in between. The DNA of the CDR3 is TGTGCCAGCAGTTTGCCACAGGCTGGGGCTGAGGGCGAGCAGTACTTC. It specifies CASSLPQAGAEGEQYF.

The table lists this clonotype with a few counts. The chain uses TRBV12-3 or TRBV12-4 and TRBJ2-3, with 7 bases that match TRBD1. Trimming took 6 bases from V and 1 from J; bases not matched to a gene: 4. The CDR3 covers 14 residues. CDR3 region: CASSYDRGTDTQYF. CDR3 DNA sequence: TGTGCCAGCAGCTATGACAGGGGCACAGATACGCAGTATTTT.

The table lists this clonotype with many counts. The V call is TRBV4-1, the J call TRBJ1-4; no definite D call. The CDR3 consists of 16 residues. From germline, CDR1 is MGHRA and CDR2 YSYEKL. V was clipped by 0 bases and J by 12 bases, with 20 bases between them. The CDR3 loop reads CASSQDSVAVPGELFF. The CDR3 nucleotides are TGCGCCAGCAGCCAAGATAGCGTAGCGGTGCCCGGGGAACTGTTTTTT.

The chain combines TRBV12-3 or TRBV12-4 with TRBJ2-1; D possibly corresponds to TRBD1 (6 bases). The CDR3 consists of 16 residues. V shed 7 bases and J shed 0 bases, with 16 bases lying between them. The CDR3: CASTLPDRSSYNEQFF. CDR3 sequence (DNA): TGTGCCAGCACCCTTCCCGACAGGAGCTCCTACAATGAGCAGTTCTTC.

V gene TRBV19 combines with J gene TRBJ2-3; 7 nucleotides line up with TRBD2. Trimming took 3 bases from V and 10 from J; bases not matched to a gene: 19. The CDR3 runs 17 residues. Germline V lookup: CDR1 LNHDA, CDR2 SQIVND (reference sequence). The DNA of the CDR3 is TGTGCCAGTAGTATTAATGGCGGCGCGGGACTACCCCTGGCGCAGTATTTT. Protein product: CASSINGGAGLPLAQYF.

The V call is TRBV12-3 or TRBV12-4, the J call TRBJ1-3; no clear D gene. This CDR3 has 16 amino acids. V lost 6 bases to trimming and J lost 0 bases, with 15 bases between them. CDR3 sequence (DNA): TGTGCCAGCAGGCCGGGCCCAATCCTCTCTGGAAACACCATATATTTT. Protein: CASRPGPILSGNTIYF.

This chain uses TRBV4-3 with TRBJ2-7; D is uncertain. Germline CDR1 is LGHNA and CDR2 is YSLEER. The V and J ends lost 6 bases and 5 bases respectively, with 14 bases between them. The CDR3 is made up of 13 amino acids. The CDR3 loop reads CASSMGIRNEQYF. CDR3 DNA sequence: TGCGCCAGCAGTATGGGAATTCGAAACGAGCAGTACTTC.